The 3 T cell receptor beta chains in this list originate from one sample, sequenced in a study of cytomegalovirus exposure and HLA in healthy donors. Primers for the PCR totalled 60 Vbeta and 13 Jbeta. The method was immunoSEQ multiplex PCR; TCRdb's version includes in-frame clones alone and lacks a portion of them. Of 100,000 to 150,000 clones detected, around three quarters appear once; the ten largest clones hold roughly 13%. What was sequenced was PBMCs. The receptors come from a middle-aged woman in good health and CMV-seropositive.

The CDR3 is CASAPGGGSRETQYF. The DNA for the CDR3 is TGCGCCAGCGCCCCAGGGGGAGGTTCGAGAGAGACCCAGTACTTC. This chain links TRBV5-1 with TRBJ2-5; D may be TRBD1 (7 bases). CDR1 is SGHRS, CDR2 YFSETQ, per germline. V was clipped by 7 bases and J by 4 bases, with 20 bases between them. The CDR3 loop spans 15 amino acids.

This clone was observed many times. This chain links TRBV7-3 with TRBJ2-3; the match to TRBD2 covers 7 bases. The V segment lost 2 bases and the J segment 2 bases; nucleotides outside the gene matches: 7. CDR3 length: 16 residues. CDR1 SGHTA and CDR2 FQGTGA come from the germline V gene. Here the CDR3 DNA reads TGTGCCAGCAGCTTAGGGAGGGTCAGGACCACAGATACGCAGTATTTT. It specifies CASSLGRVRTTDTQYF.

This clone appeared a single time. This chain joins TRBV5-1 and TRBJ2-1; 10 nucleotides match TRBD2. The CDR3 totals 16 residues. The junction had 4 bases not matched to a gene; V was cut back by 0 bases and J by 4 bases. Germline-derived CDR1 and CDR2 are SGHRS and YFSETQ. CDR3 sequence (DNA): TGCGCCAGCAGCTTGGCGGGACTAGCGCTATACAATGAGCAGTTCTTC. Its translation is CASSLAGLALYNEQFF.